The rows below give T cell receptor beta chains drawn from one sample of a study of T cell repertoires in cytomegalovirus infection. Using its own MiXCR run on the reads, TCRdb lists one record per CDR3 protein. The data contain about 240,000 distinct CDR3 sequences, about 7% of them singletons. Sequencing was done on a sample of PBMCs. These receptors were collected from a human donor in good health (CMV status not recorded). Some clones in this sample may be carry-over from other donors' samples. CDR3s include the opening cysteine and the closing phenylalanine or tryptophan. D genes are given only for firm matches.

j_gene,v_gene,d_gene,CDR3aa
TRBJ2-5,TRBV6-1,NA,CAVGGTQYF
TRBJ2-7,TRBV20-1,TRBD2,CSARDSGGRSYEQYF
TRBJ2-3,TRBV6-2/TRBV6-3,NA,CASSDQWGTDTQYF
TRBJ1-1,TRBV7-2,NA,CASSRPLSGGTEAFF
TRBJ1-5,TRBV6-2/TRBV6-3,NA,CASRAIYRRYSNQPQHF
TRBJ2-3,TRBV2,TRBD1,CASSAGTGFPDTQYF
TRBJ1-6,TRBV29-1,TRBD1,CSVAGGEGNSPLHF
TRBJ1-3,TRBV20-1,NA,CSAVGSLSGNTIYF
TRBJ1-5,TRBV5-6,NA,CASSLAKRSNQPQHF
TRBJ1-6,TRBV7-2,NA,CASSVSPGSNSPLHF
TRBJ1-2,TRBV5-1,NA,CASSTGTFINGYTF
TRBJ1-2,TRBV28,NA,CASTEGDLRNYGYTF
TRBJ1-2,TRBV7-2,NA,CASSRLLPGARGYTF
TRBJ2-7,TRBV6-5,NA,CASSYSGAPQAEQYF
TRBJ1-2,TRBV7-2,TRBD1,CASSETGAANYGYTF
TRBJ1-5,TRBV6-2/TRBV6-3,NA,CASSYEPARGQDSNQPQHF
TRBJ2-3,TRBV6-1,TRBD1,CAVGTGELTDTQYF
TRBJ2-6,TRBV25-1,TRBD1,CASSDFSGTGSSGANVLTF
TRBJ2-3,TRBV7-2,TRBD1,CASSGQATDTQYF
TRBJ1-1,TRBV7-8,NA,CASSLATEAFF
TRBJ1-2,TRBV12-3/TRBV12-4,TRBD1,CASSLRGLGDGYTF
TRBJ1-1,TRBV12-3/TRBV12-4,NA,CASSPDAGRAEAFF
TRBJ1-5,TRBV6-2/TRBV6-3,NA,CASSYSEGGPQHF
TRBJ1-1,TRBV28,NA,CASIDGGARNTEAFF
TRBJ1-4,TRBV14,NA,CASSYRGLANEKLFF
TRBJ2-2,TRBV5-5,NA,CASSRDTGELFF
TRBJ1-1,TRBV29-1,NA,CSVPTARTEAFF
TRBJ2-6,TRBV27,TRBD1,CASSLLWTGGRGANVLTF
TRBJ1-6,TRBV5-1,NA,CASSSHPEGGTAPLHF
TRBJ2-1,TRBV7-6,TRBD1,CASSLEWTGPYNEQFF
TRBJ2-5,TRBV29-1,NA,CSAGTPFGEETQYF
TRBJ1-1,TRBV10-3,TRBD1,CATRTGNTEAFF
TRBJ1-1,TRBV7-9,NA,CASSFPARQSTEAFF
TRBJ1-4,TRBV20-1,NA,CSARGPAATNEKLFF
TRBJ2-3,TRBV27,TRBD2,CASSSPSLAGPFVDTQYF